These T cell receptor beta chains were read from a single sample in a study of OX40 agonist ivuxolimab in advanced cancers. Clones were sequenced by immunoSEQ multiplex PCR, and TCRdb holds only the in-frame ones, with some missing. The sample lists 50,000 or so clones, around 86% occurring once. Sample: CD4+ or CD8+ T cells sorted from blood, taken in a trial of the OX40 agonist ivuxolimab. The receptors originated from an adult with an advanced solid tumor such as melanoma, head and neck, liver or kidney cancer. CDR3s include the opening cysteine and the closing phenylalanine or tryptophan. D genes are given only for firm matches. Clone size is stated in some rows and not others, as once, few, many or a class when expanded.

TRBV30,-,TRBJ2-7,TRBD2,CAWETGGAYEQYF,TGTGCCTGGGAGACGGGAGGGGCTTACGAGCAGTACTTC
TRBV5-1,-,TRBJ2-1,TRBD1,CASRYRGSDEQFF,TGCGCCAGCAGATACAGGGGTAGCGATGAGCAGTTCTTC
TRBV5-4,-,TRBJ2-5,-,CASGLETQYF,TGTGCCAGCGGGCTTGAGACCCAGTACTTC
TRBV10-3,-,TRBJ2-1,-,CAISESGYEQFF,TGTGCCATCAGTGAGTCGGGGTATGAGCAGTTCTTC
TRBV28,-,TRBJ2-1,TRBD2,CASKREGNNEQFF,TGTGCCAGCAAGCGGGAGGGGAACAATGAGCAGTTCTTC
TRBV4-1,once,TRBJ2-7,-,CASSQIGGRGPPYEQYF,TGCGCCAGCAGCCAAATAGGTGGGCGCGGGCCTCCCTACGAGCAGTACTTC
TRBV28,-,TRBJ1-2,-,CASSPMGGGYTF,TGTGCCAGCAGTCCCATGGGGGGAGGCTACACCTTC
TRBV5-1,-,TRBJ2-5,-,CASSRGQQETQYF,TGCGCCAGCAGTAGGGGACAACAAGAGACCCAGTACTTC
TRBV29-1,few,TRBJ1-5,-,CSVRGDNQPQHF,TGCAGCGTTCGGGGGGATAATCAGCCCCAGCATTTT
TRBV5-6,-,TRBJ2-7,TRBD1,CASSRWGGQGQGEQYF,TGTGCCAGCAGCCGTTGGGGGGGACAGGGACAGGGCGAGCAGTACTTC
TRBV5-6,-,TRBJ2-3,TRBD2,CASSFSGSTNTQYF,TGTGCCAGCAGCTTTAGCGGGAGTACGAATACGCAGTATTTT
TRBV11-1,-,TRBJ2-5,TRBD2,CASSPHSGGGETQYF,TGTGCCAGCAGCCCCCATAGCGGGGGGGGAGAGACCCAGTACTTC
TRBV9,-,TRBJ1-3,-,CASSVASSGNTIYF,TGTGCCAGCAGCGTCGCGAGCTCTGGAAACACCATATATTTT
TRBV2,-,TRBJ2-1,-,CASGEEAGSYNEQFF,TGTGCCAGCGGGGAGGAAGCGGGCTCCTACAATGAGCAGTTCTTC
TRBV28,-,TRBJ1-2,-,CASREGALNYGYTF,TGTGCCAGCAGAGAAGGGGCCCTAAACTATGGCTACACCTTC
TRBV19,-,TRBJ2-4,-,CASSGPLAKNIQYF,TGTGCCAGTAGTGGCCCTCTAGCCAAAAACATTCAGTACTTC
TRBV28,-,TRBJ1-2,-,CASSLGTTNYGYTF,TGTGCCAGCAGCCTAGGGACCACTAACTATGGCTACACCTTC
TRBV19,-,TRBJ2-7,-,CASSPGSSKQYF,TGTGCCAGTAGCCCAGGTTCATCGAAGCAGTACTTC
TRBV30,-,TRBJ2-4,-,CAWSVTISKNIQYF,TGTGCCTGGAGTGTCACTATTTCCAAAAACATTCAGTACTTC
TRBV27,-,TRBJ2-3,-,CASRTGSRADTQYF,TGTGCCAGCAGAACAGGGTCACGGGCAGATACGCAGTATTTT
TRBV18,once,TRBJ2-5,-,CASSPAKVRGETQYF,TGTGCCAGCTCACCAGCCAAGGTTAGGGGAGAGACCCAGTACTTC
TRBV28,-,TRBJ1-1,TRBD1,CASRGTGTENTEAFF,TGTGCCAGCAGAGGGACCGGGACAGAGAACACTGAAGCTTTCTTT
TRBV5-4,-,TRBJ2-7,-,CASSLYSSYEQYF,TGTGCCAGCAGCTTGTACAGCTCCTACGAGCAGTACTTC
TRBV7-7,-,TRBJ2-5,-,CASSLRDGAQETQYF,TGTGCTAGCAGCTTACGGGACGGAGCTCAAGAGACCCAGTACTTC
TRBV28,-,TRBJ2-1,TRBD2,CASSFSGRAKMDEQFF,TGTGCCAGCAGCTTTAGCGGGAGGGCCAAAATGGATGAGCAGTTCTTC